The 3 T cell receptor beta chains below come from one sample, sequenced in a study of beta chain features in type 1 diabetes. The entirety of the isolated RNA underwent reverse transcription, so expressed TCRB transcripts were sequenced. TCRdb's table, derived via immunoSEQ multiplex PCR, lists solely in-frame clones and lacks some. This table holds approximately 100,000 clones, approximately 39% found once. Sequencing was done on a sample of stem cell memory CD4+ T cells from blood. The receptors shown here come from a woman younger than 35 in good health.

The chain combines TRBV6-6 with TRBJ1-2, with D possibly being TRBD1 (6 bases). Trimming took off 7 bases at V and 3 bases at J, with 21 bases between the two ends. The CDR3 is 16 residues long. Germline-derived CDR1 and CDR2 are MNHNY and SVGAGI (reference sequence). The DNA for the CDR3 is TGTGCCAGCACCACATGGACAGTAGGTGGCGACTATGGCTACACCTTC. This gives the protein CASTTWTVGGDYGYTF.

The rearrangement links TRBV4-3 to TRBJ2-2, with 9 bases identical to TRBD2. Germline V CDR1 and CDR2: LGHNA, YSLEER. This CDR3 spans 15 amino acids. V lost 10 bases to trimming and J lost 4 bases; unmatched junction nucleotides: 10. The CDR3 region has the DNA TGCGCCACCTCACGCGGACTAGCGAGCACCGGGGAGCTGTTTTTT. Its translation is CATSRGLASTGELFF.

A few counts support this clone. The chain links TRBV7-9 to TRBJ2-2; D possibly corresponds to TRBD2 (6 bases). V was shortened by 1 base and J by 4 bases, with 10 bases between the two germline ends. In germline, CDR1 is SEHNR, CDR2 FQNEAQ (reference sequence). The CDR3 runs 15 residues. CDR3 DNA sequence: TGTGCCAGCAGCTTAGTCGCCGGGAGCACCGGGGAGCTGTTTTTT. It translates to CASSLVAGSTGELFF.